This TCR beta chain stems from a study of CD8 T cells in Susac syndrome. Trimming removed 0 bases from V and 5 bases from J, with 6 bases in between. Germline values: CDR1 SGHRS, CDR2 YFSETQ. The CDR3 has 13 residues. RNA, at about 0.45 to 1 ug, was reverse transcribed with random hexamers. Each CDR3 protein is one row after TCRdb ran MiXCR on the immunoSEQ multiplex PCR reads. The sample records roughly 200,000 distinct CDR3 sequences, 85% to 95% being singletons. This TCR came from a human donor in good health. Sequencing was done on a sample of CD4+ T cells from PBMCs. The chain combines TRBV5-1 with TRBJ2-1; D unresolved. The CDR3 loop is CASSLDSHNEQFF. The CDR3 bases are TGCGCCAGCAGCTTGGACAGTCACAATGAGCAGTTCTTC.